This T cell receptor (beta chain) was observed in a study of T-cell memory formation after mild COVID-19. TCRdb used MiXCR to reprocess the 5' RACE reads, holding one entry per CDR3 protein. The sample gives 300,000 or so distinct CDR3 sequences, around 15% of which show up once; more than 20% is in the top ten. This CDR3 spans 12 amino acids. V was clipped by 4 bases and J by 1 base, with 6 bases between them. Per the germline V gene, CDR1 is SQVTM and CDR2 is ANQGSEA. The TCR comes from a man younger than 35 who had mild COVID-19 (a few samples of this study predate the infection). Cell type and time point are not known. The source material was PBMCs or a T cell subset sorted from them (not recorded which). The gene calls are TRBV29-1 and TRBJ2-3; D remains unclear. The CDR3 nucleotides are TGCAGCGTTGTTCCTGGCACAGATACGCAGTATTTT. Amino acid sequence: CSVVPGTDTQYF.